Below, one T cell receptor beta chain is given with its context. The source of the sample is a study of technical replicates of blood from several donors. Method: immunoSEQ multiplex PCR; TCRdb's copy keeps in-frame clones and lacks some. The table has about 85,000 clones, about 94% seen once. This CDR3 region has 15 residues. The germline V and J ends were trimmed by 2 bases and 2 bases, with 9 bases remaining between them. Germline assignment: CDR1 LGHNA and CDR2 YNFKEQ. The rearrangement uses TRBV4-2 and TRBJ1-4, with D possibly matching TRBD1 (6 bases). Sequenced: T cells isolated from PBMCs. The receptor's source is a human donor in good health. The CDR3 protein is CASSQYTGTNEKLFF. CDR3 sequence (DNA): TGTGCCAGCAGCCAATACACAGGGACTAATGAAAAACTGTTTTTT.